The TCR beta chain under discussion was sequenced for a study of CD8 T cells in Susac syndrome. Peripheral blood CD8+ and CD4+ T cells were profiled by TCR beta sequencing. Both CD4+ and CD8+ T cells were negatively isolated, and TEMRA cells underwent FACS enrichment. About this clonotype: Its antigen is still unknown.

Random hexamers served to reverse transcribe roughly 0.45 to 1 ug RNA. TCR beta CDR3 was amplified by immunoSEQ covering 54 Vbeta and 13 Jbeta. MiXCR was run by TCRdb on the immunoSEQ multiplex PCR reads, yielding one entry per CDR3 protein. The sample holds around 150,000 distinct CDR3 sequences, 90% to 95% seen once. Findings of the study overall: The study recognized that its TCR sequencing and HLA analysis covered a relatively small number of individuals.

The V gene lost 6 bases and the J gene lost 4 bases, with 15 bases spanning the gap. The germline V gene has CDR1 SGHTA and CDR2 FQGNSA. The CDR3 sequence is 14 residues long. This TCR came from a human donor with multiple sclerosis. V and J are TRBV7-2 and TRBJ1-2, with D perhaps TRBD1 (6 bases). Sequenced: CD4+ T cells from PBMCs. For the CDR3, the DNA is TGTGCCAGCAGTCAAGGACAGACACTCTATGGCTACACCTTC. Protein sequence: CASSQGQTLYGYTF.